This entry is about one T cell receptor beta chain. This clonotype was seen many times. There is no known antigen for this receptor. There are no base qualities to consult, and no much larger clone falls within one base. Adjacent samples consisted of nontumor breast tissue surrounding the tumor. The sample was run on an Illumina HiSeq 2000. Multiplex PCR amplification was used to build the TCR beta chain libraries. The amplified TCR beta chain products were analyzed by high-throughput sequencing. TCRdb applied fastp at Q25 and MiXCR to the public reads, then kept only in-frame beta chains. Rows are unified per CDR3 protein, each entry keeping the most common DNA and genes. This sample lists about 17,000 distinct CDR3 sequences; about 60% were detected once. The top ten clonotypes cover approximately 20% of the sample. This sample was taken from a study of breast tumors, draining lymph nodes, adjacent tissues (dated by TCRdb to 2016 to 2017). About the study as a whole: TCR beta repertoires were compared across tumor, adjacent nontumor tissue and axillary lymph nodes obtained from breast cancer patients. In human breast cancer, the study set out to evaluate how tumor, surrounding tissue and draining lymph node repertoires relate to one another and whether T cells may move between these sites.

The CDR3 has 17 amino acids, counting the end cysteine and phenylalanine. Solely the CDR3 DNA is kept, with 51 bases framed from the first base. From the germline V gene, CDR1 is SGDLS and CDR2 is YYNGEE. Cut back by 0 bases and 1 base, the V and J ends lie 15 bases apart. Results the study describes overall, beyond this receptor: The study presented the conclusion that tumor T cells originate in lymph nodes as consistent with a hypothesis, not as something directly demonstrated. The data were considered consistent with the idea that most tumor T cells come from the lymph node and then expand in tumor tissue. Tumor and nontumor tissue repertoires were found to be significantly more similar in luminal-like than in basal-like breast cancer. Tumor T-cell repertoires showed less diversity than lymph node repertoires and more diversity than nontumor tissue repertoires, and tumor T-cell repertoires showed preferential V and J gene usage.

This chain joins TRBV9 to TRBJ2-3; perhaps TRBD1 is the D gene, with 6 bases matching. The sequence was obtained from a female donor with breast cancer. Some clones in this sample may be carry-over from other donors' samples. Specimen: tumor-adjacent breast tissue. The DNA reads as follows: TGTGCCAGCAGCGTAGGTGGGGGCCGCACTGGCACAGATACGCAGTATTTT. It encodes CASSVGGGRTGTDTQYF.